This TCR beta chain appears in the sequencing data of a study of cytomegalovirus exposure and HLA in healthy donors. Looking at the study overall: Earlier results showed 90 million to 120 million unique TCR beta sequences derived from some 180 million T cells.

About this clone: Its matching antigen is unknown.

The CDR3 runs 15 residues. The germline gives CDR1 LNHDA, CDR2 SQIVND (reference sequence). V lost 3 bases and J lost 1, with 10 bases in between. The primer mix had 60 Vbeta and 13 Jbeta primers. Only in-frame clones appear in the TCRdb table, and some are missing; sequencing was by immunoSEQ multiplex PCR. The sample lists more than 150,000 clones, 84% occurring once. Study-wide results and caveats: A later examination showed that TCR association rates differed by HLA locus, with DRB1 most and HLA-C fewest. A later analysis linked a missense variant in DCLRE1C to the trimming of TCR beta V and J genes.

Sequenced: PBMCs. The TCR sequence derives from a girl aged 2-15 years in good health and CMV-seropositive. This chain joins TRBV19 and TRBJ2-4, with a possible D match to TRBD2 (5 bases). This chain's CDR3 is CASSMAGGAKNIQYF. CDR3 DNA sequence: TGTGCCAGTAGTATGGCTGGCGGGGCCAAAAACATTCAGTACTTC.